This is a list of T cell receptor beta chains from one sample in a study of beta chain features in type 1 diabetes. Method: immunoSEQ multiplex PCR; TCRdb's copy keeps in-frame clones and lacks some. This sample carries about 300,000 clones, roughly 13% of them seen once, and the ten largest clones take about 0.016%. What was sequenced was naive CD4+ T cells from blood. The origin of the receptors is a woman between 18 and 29 years old with type 1 diabetes. CDR3s leave out the opening cysteine and the closing phenylalanine or tryptophan.

V,J,CDR3
TRBV7-9,TRBJ2-1,ASSLVQGTVTYNEQF
TRBV14,TRBJ2-1,ASSRTGRDYNEQF
TRBV7-3,TRBJ1-4,ASSLRGATNEKLF
TRBV5-4,TRBJ2-5,ASSADRGQETQY
TRBV5-1,TRBJ2-1,ASSLLLAGEYEQF
TRBV5-1,TRBJ2-3,ASSFGGRVTDTQY
TRBV5-4,TRBJ2-2,ASSPGQTNTGELF
TRBV28,TRBJ2-7,ASSTGAYEQY
TRBV2,TRBJ2-3,ASSGVAQQLDTQY
TRBV7-2,TRBJ1-2,ASSLGGYGYT
TRBV6-1,TRBJ1-2,ASSDARVTSYT
TRBV6-1,TRBJ2-3,ASSERDSPDTQY
TRBV2,TRBJ2-1,ATSSGSRYNEQF
TRBV4-3,TRBJ1-5,ASSQEIGGGVVNQPQH
TRBV18,TRBJ2-5,ASSPAGVGETQY
TRBV10-3,TRBJ2-7,AIRTWDFHEQY
TRBV5-1,TRBJ2-1,ASSFGRSSYNEQF
TRBV30,TRBJ2-2,AWRQGNTGELF
TRBV12-5,TRBJ2-2,ASGPFQGGELF
TRBV7-3,TRBJ2-3,ASSPAGDTQY
TRBV5-1,TRBJ1-4,ASTSFGGEDEKLF
TRBV28,TRBJ2-3,ASSRGLAGGPSDTQY
TRBV20-1,TRBJ2-1,SAGGRGEQF
TRBV28,TRBJ2-4,ASSFPGQKNIQY
TRBV7-9,TRBJ1-1,ASSLGSGQGATEAF
TRBV2,TRBJ1-2,ASRMEGGDNYGYT
TRBV28,TRBJ1-1,ASSFPGSTEAF
TRBV14,TRBJ2-1,ASSAGLLDNEQF
TRBV18,TRBJ1-5,ASSPQQDNQPQH
TRBV30,TRBJ2-1,AWSLVSGSYNEQF
TRBV4-1,TRBJ1-2,ASSQDRGRNGYT
TRBV6-6,TRBJ1-2,ASSPTRGQANYGYT
TRBV7-6,TRBJ2-1,ASSLVAGGGNEQF
TRBV27,TRBJ2-1,ASSRTSGRFNEQF
TRBV27,TRBJ1-1,ASSLKPGGTEAF
TRBV11-1,TRBJ2-1,ASSTLAIRDEQF